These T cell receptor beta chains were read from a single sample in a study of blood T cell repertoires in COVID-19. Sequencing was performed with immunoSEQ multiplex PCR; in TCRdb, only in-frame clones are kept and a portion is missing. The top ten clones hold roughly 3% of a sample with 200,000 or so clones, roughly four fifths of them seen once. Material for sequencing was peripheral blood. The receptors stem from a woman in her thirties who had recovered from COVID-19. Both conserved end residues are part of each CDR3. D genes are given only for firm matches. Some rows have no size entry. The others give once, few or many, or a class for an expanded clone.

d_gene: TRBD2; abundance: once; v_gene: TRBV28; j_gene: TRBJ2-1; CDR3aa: CASSVSGMGSYNEQFF; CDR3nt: TGTGCCAGCAGTGTTAGCGGGATGGGCTCCTACAATGAGCAGTTCTTC
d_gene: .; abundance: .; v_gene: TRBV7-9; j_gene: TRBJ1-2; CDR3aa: CASSLSGQHYTF; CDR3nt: TGTGCCAGCAGCTTATCTGGACAGCACTACACCTTC
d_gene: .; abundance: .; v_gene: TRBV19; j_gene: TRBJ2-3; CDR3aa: CASSIPQDTQYF; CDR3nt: TGTGCCAGTAGTATACCCCAAGATACGCAGTATTTT
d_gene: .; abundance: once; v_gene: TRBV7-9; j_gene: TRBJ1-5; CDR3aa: CASSRENQPQHF; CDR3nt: TGTGCCAGCAGCCGCGAAAATCAGCCCCAGCATTTT
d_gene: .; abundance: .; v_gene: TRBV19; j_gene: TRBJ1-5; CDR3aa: CASRRGREPQHF; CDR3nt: TGTGCCAGTAGAAGAGGGAGAGAGCCCCAGCATTTT
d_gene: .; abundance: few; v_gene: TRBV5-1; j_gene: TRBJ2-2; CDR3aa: CASSQSLGGEAGELFF; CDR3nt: TGCGCCAGCAGCCAGTCGCTAGGGGGTGAAGCCGGGGAGCTGTTTTTT
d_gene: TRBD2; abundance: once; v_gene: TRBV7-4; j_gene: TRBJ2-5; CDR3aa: CASSQTGGLAGGLETQYF; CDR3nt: TGTGCCAGCAGCCAGACGGGGGGGCTAGCGGGAGGATTAGAGACCCAGTACTTC
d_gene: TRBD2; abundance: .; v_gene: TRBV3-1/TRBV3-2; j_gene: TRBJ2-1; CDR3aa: CASSRTSGRSYNEQFF; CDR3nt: TGTGCCAGCAGCAGGACTAGCGGGAGGTCCTACAATGAGCAGTTCTTC
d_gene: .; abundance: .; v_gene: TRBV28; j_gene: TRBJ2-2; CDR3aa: CASSFTRYNTGELFF; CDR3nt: TGTGCCAGCAGTTTTACCAGATATAACACCGGGGAGCTGTTTTTT
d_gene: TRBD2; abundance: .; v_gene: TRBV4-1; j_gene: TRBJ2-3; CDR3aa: CASSQVTPGLAGVPDTQYF; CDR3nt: TGCGCCAGCAGCCAAGTCACGCCCGGCCTAGCGGGAGTCCCAGATACGCAGTATTTT
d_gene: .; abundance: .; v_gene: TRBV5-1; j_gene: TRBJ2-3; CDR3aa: CASSFGTSTSSTDTQYF; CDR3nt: TGCGCCAGCAGCTTTGGGACAAGTACTTCTAGCACAGATACGCAGTATTTT
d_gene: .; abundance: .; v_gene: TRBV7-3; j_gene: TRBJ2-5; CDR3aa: CASSPGVGTQYF; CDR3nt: TGTGCCAGCAGCCCCGGGGTGGGGACCCAGTACTTC
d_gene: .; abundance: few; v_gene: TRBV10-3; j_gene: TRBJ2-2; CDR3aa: CAISENRVETGELFF; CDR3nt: TGTGCCATCAGTGAAAACAGGGTGGAAACCGGGGAGCTGTTTTTT
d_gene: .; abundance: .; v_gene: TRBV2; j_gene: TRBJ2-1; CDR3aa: CASSALGETRSWNEQFF; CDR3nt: TGTGCCAGCAGTGCGCTCGGGGAGACTAGGTCATGGAATGAGCAGTTCTTC
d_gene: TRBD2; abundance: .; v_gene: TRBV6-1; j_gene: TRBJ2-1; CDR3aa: CASSEQTAGGPNNEQFF; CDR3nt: TGTGCCAGCAGTGAACAAACAGCGGGAGGGCCAAACAATGAGCAGTTCTTC
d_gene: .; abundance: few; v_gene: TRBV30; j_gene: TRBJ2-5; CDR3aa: CAWRPGELAVETQYF; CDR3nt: TGTGCCTGGAGGCCGGGGGAGCTAGCTGTAGAGACCCAGTACTTC
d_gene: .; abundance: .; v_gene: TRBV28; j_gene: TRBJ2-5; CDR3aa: CASSPIGRDQETQYF; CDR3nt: TGTGCCAGCAGTCCAATCGGCCGGGACCAAGAGACCCAGTACTTC
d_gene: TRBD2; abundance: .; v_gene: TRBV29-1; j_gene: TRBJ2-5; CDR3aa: CSVEGLAGAETQYF; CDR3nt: TGCAGCGTTGAAGGGCTAGCGGGGGCGGAGACCCAGTACTTC
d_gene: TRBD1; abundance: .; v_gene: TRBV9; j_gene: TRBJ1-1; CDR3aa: CASSSQQGAGVSEAFF; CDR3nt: TGTGCCAGCAGCTCGCAACAGGGGGCCGGCGTCAGTGAAGCTTTCTTT
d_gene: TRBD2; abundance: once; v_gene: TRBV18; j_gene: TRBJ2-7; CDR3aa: CASSRAGGYEQYF; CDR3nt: TGTGCCAGCTCACGAGCGGGAGGCTACGAGCAGTACTTC
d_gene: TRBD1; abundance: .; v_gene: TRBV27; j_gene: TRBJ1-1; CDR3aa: CASSLYLTGGYF; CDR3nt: TGTGCCAGCAGTTTGTACCTGACAGGGGGCTATTTT
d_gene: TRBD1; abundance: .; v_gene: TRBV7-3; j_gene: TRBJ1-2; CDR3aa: CASSSGQGDGYTF; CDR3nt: TGTGCCAGCAGCTCCGGACAGGGTGACGGCTACACCTTC
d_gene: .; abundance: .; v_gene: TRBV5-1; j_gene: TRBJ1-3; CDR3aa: CASSRIGGSGNTIYF; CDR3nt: TGCGCCAGCAGCCGGATAGGGGGCTCTGGAAACACCATATATTTT
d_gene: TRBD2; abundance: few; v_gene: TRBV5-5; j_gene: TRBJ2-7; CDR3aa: CASSLASSGNYEQYF; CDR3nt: TGTGCCAGCAGCTTGGCGTCTAGCGGGAACTACGAGCAGTACTTC
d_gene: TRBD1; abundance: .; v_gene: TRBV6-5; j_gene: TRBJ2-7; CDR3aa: CASSNSWDSPYEQYF; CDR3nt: TGTGCCAGCAGTAACTCATGGGACAGCCCCTACGAGCAGTACTTC
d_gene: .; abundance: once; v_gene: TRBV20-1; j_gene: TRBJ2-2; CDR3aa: CSASKDSSTGELFF; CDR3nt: TGCAGTGCTAGTAAAGACAGTTCAACCGGGGAGCTGTTTTTT
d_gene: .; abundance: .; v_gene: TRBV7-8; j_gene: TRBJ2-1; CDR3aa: CASSYGRAEAHEQFF; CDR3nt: TGTGCCAGCAGCTATGGGCGGGCTGAGGCCCATGAGCAGTTCTTC
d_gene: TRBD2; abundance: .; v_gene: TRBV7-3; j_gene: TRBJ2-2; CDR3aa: CASSLTQGSGRSNTGELFF; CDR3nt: TGTGCCAGCAGCTTAACGCAAGGCAGCGGGAGATCTAACACCGGGGAGCTGTTTTTT
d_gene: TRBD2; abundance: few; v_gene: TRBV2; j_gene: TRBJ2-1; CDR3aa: CASKVIGGRKNEQFF; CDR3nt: TGTGCCAGCAAGGTTATTGGCGGGAGGAAGAATGAGCAGTTCTTC
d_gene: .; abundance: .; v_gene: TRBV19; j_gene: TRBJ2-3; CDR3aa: CASSSGPSTDTQYF; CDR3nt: TGTGCCAGTAGTAGCGGTCCTAGCACAGATACGCAGTATTTT
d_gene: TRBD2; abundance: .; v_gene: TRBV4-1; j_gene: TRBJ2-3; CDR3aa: CASSPAPGTSGRGSTDTQYF; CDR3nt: TGCGCCAGCAGCCCGGCCCCCGGGACTAGCGGGAGGGGAAGCACAGATACGCAGTATTTT
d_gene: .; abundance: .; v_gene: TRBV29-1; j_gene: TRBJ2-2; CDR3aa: CSVDWGSGELFF; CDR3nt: TGCAGCGTTGATTGGGGCTCCGGGGAGCTGTTTTTT
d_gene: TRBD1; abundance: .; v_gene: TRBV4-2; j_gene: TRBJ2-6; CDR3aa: CASSRETGTGANVLTF; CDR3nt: TGTGCCAGCAGCCGCGAGACAGGGACTGGGGCCAACGTCCTGACTTTC
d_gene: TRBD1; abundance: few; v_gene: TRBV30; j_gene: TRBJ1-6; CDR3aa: CAWSAGTGLSPLHF; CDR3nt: TGTGCCTGGAGTGCTGGGACAGGGCTTTCACCCCTCCACTTT
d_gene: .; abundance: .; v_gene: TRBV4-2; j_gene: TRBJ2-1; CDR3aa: CASSNADSSYNEQFF; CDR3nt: TGTGCCAGCAGTAACGCGGACAGCTCCTACAATGAGCAGTTCTTC
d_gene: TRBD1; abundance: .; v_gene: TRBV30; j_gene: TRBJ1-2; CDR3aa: CAWTLGTGNGYTF; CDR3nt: TGTGCCTGGACCCTCGGGACAGGGAATGGCTACACCTTC
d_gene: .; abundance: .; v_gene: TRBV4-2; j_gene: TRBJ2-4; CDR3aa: CASISTRRSPSGNIQYF; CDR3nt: TGTGCCAGCATTTCCACGAGGAGATCACCCTCCGGAAACATTCAGTACTTC
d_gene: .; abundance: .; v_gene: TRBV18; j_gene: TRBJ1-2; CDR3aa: CASSPPPAGEYGYTF; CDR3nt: TGTGCCAGCTCACCCCCCCCGGCAGGGGAATATGGCTACACCTTC
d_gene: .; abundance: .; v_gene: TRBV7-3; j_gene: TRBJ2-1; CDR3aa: CASSSDPGEANEQFF; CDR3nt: TGTGCCAGCAGCTCAGACCCTGGGGAGGCAAATGAGCAGTTCTTC
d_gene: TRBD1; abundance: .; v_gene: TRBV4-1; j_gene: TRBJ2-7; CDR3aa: CASSPRLGGFYEQYF; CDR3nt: TGCGCCAGCAGCCCCCGTTTAGGGGGCTTCTACGAGCAGTACTTC
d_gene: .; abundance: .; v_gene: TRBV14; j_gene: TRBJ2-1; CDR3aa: CASSQEGKGTRKDNEQFF; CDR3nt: TGTGCCAGCAGCCAAGAGGGTAAAGGGACAAGAAAAGACAATGAGCAGTTCTTC
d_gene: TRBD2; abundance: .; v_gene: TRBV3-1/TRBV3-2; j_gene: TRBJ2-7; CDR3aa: CASSQEAAGGYREQYF; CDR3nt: TGTGCCAGCAGCCAAGAGGCGGCGGGAGGGTATAGAGAGCAGTACTTC
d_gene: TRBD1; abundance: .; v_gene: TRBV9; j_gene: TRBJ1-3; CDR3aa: CASSAGTVFSGNTIYF; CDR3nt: TGTGCCAGCAGCGCCGGGACAGTCTTCTCTGGAAACACCATATATTTT
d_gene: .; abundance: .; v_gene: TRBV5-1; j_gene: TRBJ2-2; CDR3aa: CASSRIERSGELFF; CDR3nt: TGCGCCAGCAGCCGTATAGAAAGGAGCGGGGAGCTGTTTTTT
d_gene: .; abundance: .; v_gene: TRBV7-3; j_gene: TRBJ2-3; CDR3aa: CASSNKGRTSTDTQYF; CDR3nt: TGTGCCAGCAGCAACAAAGGGAGAACTAGCACAGATACGCAGTATTTT
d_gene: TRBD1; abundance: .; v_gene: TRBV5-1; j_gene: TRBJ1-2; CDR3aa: CASSLGAGGAGGYTF; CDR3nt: TGCGCCAGCAGCTTAGGGGCAGGGGGCGCCGGTGGCTACACCTTC
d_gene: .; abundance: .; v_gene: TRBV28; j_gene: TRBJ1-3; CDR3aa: CATKWGPGTGNTIHF; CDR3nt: .
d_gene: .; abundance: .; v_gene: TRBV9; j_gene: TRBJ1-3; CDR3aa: CASSVGGSGHSGNTIYF; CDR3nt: TGTGCCAGCAGCGTAGGGGGTTCGGGACACTCTGGAAACACCATATATTTT
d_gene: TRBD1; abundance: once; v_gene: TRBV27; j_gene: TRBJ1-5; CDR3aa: CASSLLSTGGASNQPQHF; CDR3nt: TGTGCCAGCAGTTTATTATCCACAGGGGGCGCAAGCAATCAGCCCCAGCATTTT
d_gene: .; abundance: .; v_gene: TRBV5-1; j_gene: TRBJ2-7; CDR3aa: CASSVTRTYEQYF; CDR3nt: TGCGCCAGCAGCGTGACTAGGACCTACGAGCAGTACTTC
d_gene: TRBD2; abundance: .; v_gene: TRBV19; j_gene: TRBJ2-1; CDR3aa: CASRPSGIYEQFF; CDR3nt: TGTGCCAGTCGCCCTAGCGGGATCTATGAGCAGTTCTTC
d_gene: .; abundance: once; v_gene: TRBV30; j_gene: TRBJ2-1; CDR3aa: CAWDPGTYNEQFF; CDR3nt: TGTGCCTGGGACCCAGGGACCTACAATGAGCAGTTCTTC
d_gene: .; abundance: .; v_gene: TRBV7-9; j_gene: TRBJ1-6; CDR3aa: CASSKYAGLYNSPLHF; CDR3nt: TGTGCCAGCAGCAAATACGCAGGGCTCTATAATTCACCCCTCCACTTT